This T cell receptor beta chain was identified during a study of tumor and adjacent non-tumor tissue in lung cancer. Study information: Patients were aged about 30 to 80, 9 to 10 men and roughly five women, stage I to III.

This sample's RNA came from whole unsorted tissue. This non-tumor lung sample came from over 3 cm beyond the tumor edge. Newly diagnosed lung cancer patients had thoracic surgery in China, August–November 2014, without prior chemotherapy. The CDR3 covers 17 residues. Study-wide results and limits: Significantly higher TCR diversity was found in tumor than normal lung. Normal lung showed higher cumulative top 100 clone frequency than tumor.

As regards this clonotype: Its specificity is not known. Germline and junction disagree at one end, which may indicate a read error.

A modified ARM-PCR protocol with three rounds of nested PCR amplified TCRbeta. Via MiXCR, TCRdb re-called the multiplex PCR reads, giving one row per CDR3 protein. This sample yields fewer than 100,000 distinct CDR3 sequences, of which around three quarters are seen a single time; about a fifth belongs to the top ten. The chain carries TRBV12-3 or TRBV12-4 and TRBJ1-3; 9 positions agree with TRBD1. The TCR sequence derives from a woman between 45 and 60 years old with non-small cell lung cancer. The sequencing sample was made of distant non-tumor lung tissue. This chain's CDR3 is CTSSPDRGPVSGNTIYF. DNA for the CDR3: TGTACCAGCAGTCCGGACAGGGGACCCGTTTCGGGAAACACCATATATTTT.